These T cell receptor beta chains were read from a single sample in a study of blood T cell repertoires in COVID-19. Clones were sequenced by immunoSEQ multiplex PCR, and TCRdb holds only the in-frame ones, with some missing. The sample lists about 120,000 clones; over 80% were seen once. Specimen: peripheral blood. Every receptor here comes from a woman between 70 and 85 years old with acute or convalescent COVID-19. Both conserved end residues are part of each CDR3. Fields, in order: CDR3 DNA, CDR3 protein, V gene, D gene, clone size, J gene. D genes are given only for firm matches. Expanded clones get a size class; other rows say once, few or many, or leave the size out.

cdr3_nt: TGTGCCAGCAGTTATGGCCCCCCTAGCCAAGAGACCCAGTACTTC
cdr3_aa: CASSYGPPSQETQYF
v_call: TRBV6-5
d_call: NA
clone_size: NA
j_call: TRBJ2-5

cdr3_nt: TGTGCCAGCATGCCTAGCGGGTACAATGAGCAGTTCTTC
cdr3_aa: CASMPSGYNEQFF
v_call: TRBV7-9
d_call: TRBD2
clone_size: NA
j_call: TRBJ2-1

cdr3_nt: TGTGCCAGCAGTGAAACGGGTAATTCACCCCTCCACTTT
cdr3_aa: CASSETGNSPLHF
v_call: TRBV25-1
d_call: NA
clone_size: NA
j_call: TRBJ1-6

cdr3_nt: TGTGCCAGCAGCTTGACTAGCGGGGAGGTATACGAGCAGTACTTC
cdr3_aa: CASSLTSGEVYEQYF
v_call: TRBV7-2
d_call: TRBD2
clone_size: NA
j_call: TRBJ2-7

cdr3_nt: TGTGCCTGGAGTGCACCCCAGACAGACAATCAGCCCCAGCATTTT
cdr3_aa: CAWSAPQTDNQPQHF
v_call: TRBV30
d_call: NA
clone_size: NA
j_call: TRBJ1-5

cdr3_nt: TGTGCCAGCAGTATACAGGATACGCAGTATTTT
cdr3_aa: CASSIQDTQYF
v_call: TRBV12-3/TRBV12-4
d_call: NA
clone_size: NA
j_call: TRBJ2-3

cdr3_nt: TGTGCCAGCAGCTTTCAAGGGGTGGGCACTGAAGCTTTCTTT
cdr3_aa: CASSFQGVGTEAFF
v_call: TRBV5-4
d_call: NA
clone_size: NA
j_call: TRBJ1-1

cdr3_nt: TGTGCCAGCAGCCAGGGACTAGCGGGGGGTTTCAATGAGCAGTTCTTC
cdr3_aa: CASSQGLAGGFNEQFF
v_call: TRBV3-1/TRBV3-2
d_call: TRBD2
clone_size: NA
j_call: TRBJ2-1

cdr3_nt: TGCGCCAGCAGCACACGGGGGTTGTATGAAAAACTGTTTTTT
cdr3_aa: CASSTRGLYEKLFF
v_call: TRBV5-1
d_call: NA
clone_size: NA
j_call: TRBJ1-4

cdr3_nt: TGTGCCAGCAGCGAGACAGGGGGGACTTATAACACTGAAGCTTTCTTT
cdr3_aa: CASSETGGTYNTEAFF
v_call: TRBV6-4
d_call: TRBD1
clone_size: few
j_call: TRBJ1-1

cdr3_nt: TGTGCCAGCTCACCCGGGACAGGGAACTACGAGCAGTACTTC
cdr3_aa: CASSPGTGNYEQYF
v_call: TRBV18
d_call: TRBD1
clone_size: NA
j_call: TRBJ2-7

cdr3_nt: TGTGCCAGCAGCTTAGGTCTAGCGGGGGGGAATGAGCAGTTCTTC
cdr3_aa: CASSLGLAGGNEQFF
v_call: TRBV11-2
d_call: TRBD2
clone_size: NA
j_call: TRBJ2-1

cdr3_nt: TGTGCCACTTTTCCGGACAGGGGAGGACAGCCCCAGCATTTT
cdr3_aa: CATFPDRGGQPQHF
v_call: TRBV24-1
d_call: TRBD1
clone_size: once
j_call: TRBJ1-5

cdr3_nt: TGCAGCGTTGAGCATGGTGTTAGCTATGGCTACACCTTC
cdr3_aa: CSVEHGVSYGYTF
v_call: TRBV29-1
d_call: NA
clone_size: NA
j_call: TRBJ1-2

cdr3_nt: TGCGCCAGCAGCCCGGACAGCGAGTACACTGAAGCTTTCTTT
cdr3_aa: CASSPDSEYTEAFF
v_call: TRBV5-1
d_call: NA
clone_size: NA
j_call: TRBJ1-1

cdr3_nt: TGCAGTGCTCACCTCCAGGAGACCCAGTACTTC
cdr3_aa: CSAHLQETQYF
v_call: TRBV20-1
d_call: NA
clone_size: once
j_call: TRBJ2-5

cdr3_nt: TGCGCCAGCAGCTTGGGCCTGGAGGGGGCCAAAAACATTCAGTACTTC
cdr3_aa: CASSLGLEGAKNIQYF
v_call: TRBV5-1
d_call: NA
clone_size: NA
j_call: TRBJ2-4

cdr3_nt: TGTGCCAGCTCACCAGCGATAGTCCGCTCTGGAAACACCATATATTTT
cdr3_aa: CASSPAIVRSGNTIYF
v_call: TRBV18
d_call: NA
clone_size: NA
j_call: TRBJ1-3

cdr3_nt: TGTGCCAGCTCACCGGACAGGGCCTACGAGCAGTACTTC
cdr3_aa: CASSPDRAYEQYF
v_call: TRBV18
d_call: TRBD1
clone_size: NA
j_call: TRBJ2-7

cdr3_nt: TGTGCCAGCGCCCCCTCCGGGACAGGGAGATCACCCCTCCACTTT
cdr3_aa: CASAPSGTGRSPLHF
v_call: TRBV9
d_call: TRBD1
clone_size: NA
j_call: TRBJ1-6

cdr3_nt: TGTGCCAGCAGTTTGACCGGAGGAAGGTACGAGCAGTACTTC
cdr3_aa: CASSLTGGRYEQYF
v_call: TRBV28
d_call: NA
clone_size: NA
j_call: TRBJ2-7

cdr3_nt: TGTGCCAGCAGTGGGACAGGGGGCCCGATTATGAACACTGAAGCTTTCTTT
cdr3_aa: CASSGTGGPIMNTEAFF
v_call: TRBV6-1
d_call: TRBD1
clone_size: NA
j_call: TRBJ1-1

cdr3_nt: TGTGCCAGCAGTTTCCGCAGGCTCGTCTCTGGAAACACCATATATTTT
cdr3_aa: CASSFRRLVSGNTIYF
v_call: TRBV28
d_call: NA
clone_size: NA
j_call: TRBJ1-3

cdr3_nt: TGCAGTGCTAGTCGCCCCCGGGGGACCAATCAGCCCCAGCATTTT
cdr3_aa: CSASRPRGTNQPQHF
v_call: TRBV20-1
d_call: NA
clone_size: NA
j_call: TRBJ1-5

cdr3_nt: TGTGCCAGCAGCCTGGAGTTGAACACTGAAGCTTTCTTT
cdr3_aa: CASSLELNTEAFF
v_call: TRBV11-2
d_call: NA
clone_size: NA
j_call: TRBJ1-1

cdr3_nt: TGTGCCACCAGTAAATTTTTGGACCGACAGGGTGAAAAACTGTTTTTT
cdr3_aa: CATSKFLDRQGEKLFF
v_call: TRBV15
d_call: TRBD1
clone_size: NA
j_call: TRBJ1-4

cdr3_nt: TGTGCCAGCAGCCAGGCAACCGAGGGACAGGGGGTAGATCAGCCCCAGCATTTT
cdr3_aa: CASSQATEGQGVDQPQHF
v_call: TRBV4-2
d_call: TRBD1
clone_size: NA
j_call: TRBJ1-5

cdr3_nt: TGCGCCAGCAGCCTCCGGACAGGAGAGAACACTGAAGCTTTCTTT
cdr3_aa: CASSLRTGENTEAFF
v_call: TRBV5-1
d_call: TRBD1
clone_size: NA
j_call: TRBJ1-1

cdr3_nt: TGTGCCAGCAGCCAAGTTCTGGGGGGGTACAATGAGCAGTTCTTC
cdr3_aa: CASSQVLGGYNEQFF
v_call: TRBV3-1/TRBV3-2
d_call: TRBD2
clone_size: NA
j_call: TRBJ2-1

cdr3_nt: TGTGCCAGTAGTATTTTCTCTGGAGGGGGCCGAGGCTACACCTTC
cdr3_aa: CASSIFSGGGRGYTF
v_call: TRBV19
d_call: TRBD1
clone_size: NA
j_call: TRBJ1-2